This T cell receptor (beta chain) came from a study of cytomegalovirus exposure and HLA in healthy donors. This clone turned up a few times. The antigen is not known. In germline, CDR1 is SNHLY, CDR2 FYNNEI. CDR3 length: 13 amino acids. V shed 6 bases, J shed 3 bases, and the junction held 2 bases outside the gene matches. Overall study findings and caveats: Several of the most significant clusters appeared linked to common viral pathogens, based on a later analysis. What was likely a sequencing artifact was a cluster of highly shared sequence variants.

13 Jbeta primers and 60 Vbeta primers were used for the PCR. TCRdb's copy holds only in-frame clones and misses some; the assay was immunoSEQ multiplex PCR. The data show 110,000 to 150,000 clones, with less than 10% seen just once and 1.8% held by the top ten. Each of the donors was a healthy bone marrow donor. Sequenced material: PBMCs. This rearrangement joins TRBV2 to TRBJ1-2; 9 nucleotides line up with TRBD1. The sequence was collected from a man aged 50 or older in good health and CMV-seronegative. The CDR3 protein is CASRGQGDYGYTF. In nucleotides, the CDR3 is TGTGCCAGCAGGGGACAGGGTGACTATGGCTACACCTTC.